This T cell receptor beta chain was recovered during a study of cytomegalovirus exposure and HLA in healthy donors. The PCR had 60 Vbeta and 13 Jbeta primers. Profiled with immunoSEQ multiplex PCR; TCRdb holds only in-frame clones, not every one. The sample shows 150,000 to 200,000 clones, around 76% of them seen only once. The V gene's germline CDR1 is SGHRS and CDR2 YFSETQ. The CDR3 has 16 amino acids. The germline V and J ends were trimmed by 1 base and 2 bases, with 15 bases remaining between them. The chain couples TRBV5-1 to TRBJ1-1; no clear D gene. What was sequenced was PBMCs. The clonotype originates from a female donor in good health and CMV-seronegative. CDR3 residues: CASSLTRSGPNTEAFF. Here the CDR3 DNA reads TGCGCCAGCAGCTTGACCCGATCTGGGCCCAACACTGAAGCTTTCTTT.